These 17 T cell receptor beta chains came from one sample sequenced in a study of T-cell reconstitution after alpha-beta-depleted transplantation in children. Library preparation (for TCRbeta) was performed with unique molecular identifiers. A single record per CDR3 protein comes from TCRdb applying MiXCR to the PCR reads. The sample carries 200,000 to 250,000 distinct CDR3 sequences, roughly 10% recorded once. Sequencing was performed on PBMCs, taken before TCRalphabeta/CD19-depleted stem cell transplant. Every receptor here comes from a child less than two years old with acute myeloid leukemia, due to receive a stem cell transplant.

V usage is TRBV20-1 and J usage is TRBJ2-7; 14 bases agree with TRBD2. The CDR3 is 15 residues long. CDR1 is DFQATT, CDR2 SNEGSKA, per germline (reference sequence). V lost 0 bases and J lost 4; bases outside the gene matches: 2. The CDR3 nucleotides read TGCAGTGCTAGAGAGGGACTAGCGGGAGTTTACGAGCAGTACTTC. This gives the protein CSAREGLAGVYEQYF.

The sample holds many counts of this clonotype. V and J are TRBV24-1 and TRBJ2-4; 7 bases line up with TRBD2. Germline CDR1 reads KGHDR; CDR2 reads SFDVKD. The V segment lost 3 bases and the J segment 1 base; nucleotides outside the gene matches: 5. The CDR3 totals 16 residues. The CDR3 DNA is TGTGCCACCAGTGATCCCCGGGGGGAGGCCAAAAACATTCAGTACTTC. Translated, it gives CATSDPRGEAKNIQYF.

This clonotype has at least ten counts. The rearrangement links TRBV5-1 to TRBJ2-6; D tentatively fits TRBD1 or TRBD2 (6 bases each). The CDR3 sequence is 16 residues long. Germline loops: CDR1 SGHRS, CDR2 YFSETQ. V was trimmed by 2 bases and J by 1 base, leaving 10 bases between them. The CDR3 protein is CASSLGGHSGANVLTF. In DNA form, the CDR3 reads TGCGCCAGCAGCTTAGGGGGGCATTCTGGGGCCAACGTCCTGACTTTC.

This clonotype has ten or more counts. The chain couples TRBV12-3 or TRBV12-4 to TRBJ2-7; D call uncertain. This CDR3 comprises 12 residues. V was shortened by 5 bases and J by 6 bases, with 11 bases between the two germline ends. The CDR3 is CASSPPVGEQYF. Written as DNA, the CDR3 is TGTGCCAGCAGTCCGCCTGTCGGCGAGCAGTACTTC.

This clonotype was recorded at least ten times. V and J are TRBV11-2 and TRBJ1-3; no reliable D call. This CDR3 has 15 residues. The germline V and J ends were trimmed by 4 bases and 1 base, with 11 bases remaining between them. CDR1 is SGHAT and CDR2 is FQNNGV in the germline V gene. The CDR3 sequence: CASSYMAGSGNTIYF. DNA for the CDR3: TGTGCCAGCAGCTATATGGCTGGGTCTGGAAACACCATATATTTT.

Notes on this clonotype: With a much larger clone just one base away, this may be a read error. V gene TRBV7-9 combines with J gene TRBJ2-5, with D unresolved. In germline, CDR1 is SEHNR, CDR2 FQNEAQ (reference sequence). This CDR3 region has 14 residues. The CDR3 bases are TGTGTCAGCAGCTGGTGGGAAAAGCAAGAGACCCAGTACTTC. This translates into CVSSWWEKQETQYF. Full variable domain (outside the CDR3, taken from reference TRBV7-9 and TRBJ2-5): DTGVSQNPRHKITKRGQNVTFRCDPISEHNRLYWYRQTLGQGPEFLTYFQNEAQLEKSRLLSDRFSAERPKGSFSTLEIQRTEQGDSAMYLCVSSWWEKQETQYFGPGTRLLVL.

This clonotype was counted ten times or more. The CDR3 DNA is TGCGCCAGCAGCCCGGTCAAAGGGGGCTTGGGTGATGGCTACACCTTC. Protein product: CASSPVKGGLGDGYTF. The rearrangement joins TRBV5-1 to TRBJ1-2; 7 bases are a match to TRBD1. This CDR3 has 16 residues. Germline V gene sequence: CDR1 SGHRS, CDR2 YFSETQ. J was trimmed by 6 bases and V by 4 bases; bases with no gene match: 15.

This clonotype showed up many times. V is TRBV29-1 and J is TRBJ1-1; D is unresolved. With 2 bases removed from V and 7 bases from J, the gap between germline ends came to 14 bases. The CDR3 contains 13 residues. In germline, CDR1 is SQVTM, CDR2 ANQGSEA. In DNA form, the CDR3 reads TGCAGCGTTGAACGGCAGGAGTGGGATGAAGCTTTCTTT. It encodes CSVERQEWDEAFF.

This clonotype was observed many times. This rearrangement joins TRBV9 to TRBJ2-6; 7 nucleotides agree with TRBD2. The CDR3 sequence is 19 residues long. J lost 0 bases, V lost 2 bases, and 11 bases had no gene match. Germline lookup yields CDR1 SGDLS and CDR2 YYNGEE. The CDR3 sequence is CASSVRGELPSSGANVLTF. CDR3 DNA sequence: TGTGCCAGCAGCGTTCGGGGGGAACTACCGAGCTCTGGGGCCAACGTCCTGACTTTC.

This clonotype was seen at least ten times. The gene calls are TRBV5-1 and TRBJ2-2, with unresolved D. Germline lookup yields CDR1 SGHRS and CDR2 YFSETQ. The CDR3 has 14 amino acids. V dropped 0 bases and J dropped 0 bases, with 3 bases sitting between them. The CDR3 region has the DNA TGCGCCAGCAGCTTGGCCCCGAACACCGGGGAGCTGTTTTTT. Protein sequence: CASSLAPNTGELFF.

This clonotype was seen repeatedly, ten times or more. The J gene is TRBJ2-1, the V gene TRBV7-9; 7 nucleotides agree with TRBD2. The germline V gene has CDR1 SEHNR and CDR2 FQNEAQ (reference sequence). CDR3 size: 12 residues. V shed 9 bases and J 5 bases; nucleotides not matched to a gene: 4. The CDR3 DNA reads TGTGCCAGTGGGGACTATAACAATGAGCAGTTCTTC. Translated, it gives CASGDYNNEQFF.

Many counts were recorded for this clonotype. The CDR3 bases are TGCGCCAGCAGCCAGACAGGGGGCGAGACCCAGTACTTC. It encodes CASSQTGGETQYF. The chain employs TRBV5-1 and TRBJ2-5; the match to TRBD1 covers 10 bases. The CDR3 consists of 13 residues. Germline CDR1 is SGHRS and CDR2 is YFSETQ. V was pared by 4 bases and J by 5 bases, with 2 bases of the junction left unmatched.

A few counts support this clonotype. The chain has TRBV28 and TRBJ1-3; D unclear. This CDR3 is 12 amino acids long. Germline CDR1 is MDHEN and CDR2 is SYDVKM. V was cut by 5 bases and J by 4 bases, with 6 bases left in between. The CDR3 DNA reads TGTGCCAGCAGTGCATTAGGAAACACCATATATTTT. Its protein is CASSALGNTIYF. Drawing the rest from reference TRBV28 and TRBJ1-3, the complete variable domain is DVKVTQSSRYLVKRTGEKVFLECVQDMDHENMFWYRQDPGLGLRLIYFSYDVKMKEKGDIPEGYSVSREKKERFSLILESASTNQTSMYLCASSALGNTIYFGEGSWLTVV.

This clonotype was counted at least ten times. The V call is TRBV20-1, the J call TRBJ2-4; the D is unclear. V shed 6 bases and J shed 10 bases, with 16 bases lying between them. In germline, CDR1 is DFQATT, CDR2 SNEGSKA (reference sequence). The CDR3 runs 12 residues. The CDR3 here is CSAPLSQGIQYF. DNA for the CDR3: TGCAGTGCCCCCCTTAGCCAAGGGATTCAGTACTTC.

This clonotype was counted ten times or more. The V and J genes are TRBV28 and TRBJ1-5, with TRBD1 identical over 7 bases. The V segment lost 2 bases and the J segment 7 bases; nucleotides outside the gene matches: 5. Germline V gene sequence: CDR1 MDHEN, CDR2 SYDVKM. CDR3 length: 14 amino acids. This chain's CDR3 is CASSLNRGGQPQHF. CDR3 in DNA: TGTGCCAGCAGTTTAAACAGGGGTGGCCAGCCCCAGCATTTT.

This clonotype was recorded at least ten times. This chain uses TRBV18 with TRBJ2-1; D gene ambiguous. Germline V gene data show CDR1 as KGHSH and CDR2 as LQKENI. The CDR3 has 14 amino acids. The V and J ends lost 3 bases and 8 bases respectively, with 14 bases between them. The CDR3 sequence is CASSPLSLGDEQFF. CDR3 nucleotide sequence: TGTGCCAGCTCACCGTTGTCCCTCGGAGATGAGCAGTTCTTC.

This clonotype occurred many times. The chain employs TRBV20-1 and TRBJ2-1; 12 bases map to TRBD2. V shed 2 bases, J shed 5 bases, and the junction held 4 bases outside the gene matches. CDR1 is DFQATT and CDR2 is SNEGSKA in the germline V gene (reference sequence). The CDR3 totals 15 residues. CDR3 in amino acids: CSARLGLAGHNEQFF. As DNA, the CDR3 is TGCAGTGCTAGATTAGGACTAGCGGGACACAATGAGCAGTTCTTC.